These T cell receptor beta chains were read from a single sample in a study of T cells after yellow fever vaccination. TCRdb analysed the 5' RACE reads with MiXCR anew, one entry per CDR3 protein. Seen here are around 550,000 distinct CDR3 sequences, 19% observed once, and the top ten hold roughly an eighth. The specimen was PBMCs, collected 15 days after the yellow fever booster vaccination. Receptor source: a man aged 30 to 45 who received the YFV17D yellow fever vaccine. Both conserved end residues are part of each CDR3. The order of the fields is clone size, V gene, J gene, D gene, CDR3 protein, CDR3 DNA. D genes are given only for firm matches. Expanded clones get a size class; other rows say once, few or many, or leave the size out.

many	TRBV12-3/TRBV12-4	TRBJ2-3	.	CASSWRDTQYF	TGTGCCAGCAGTTGGAGGGATACGCAGTATTTT
.	TRBV20-1	TRBJ2-1	.	CSASRVYEQFF	TGCAGTGCTAGCAGGGTTTATGAGCAGTTCTTC
few	TRBV18	TRBJ2-7	TRBD2	CASSGLGGDEQYF	TGTGCCAGCTCAGGACTTGGGGGGGACGAGCAGTACTTC
.	TRBV6-4	TRBJ2-1	TRBD1	CASSATGGYNEQFF	TGTGCCAGCAGTGCCACAGGGGGCTACAATGAGCAGTTCTTC
few	TRBV20-1	TRBJ2-7	.	CSATRPQTSTYEQYF	TGCAGTGCTACCCGTCCCCAAACTAGTACCTACGAGCAGTACTTC
few	TRBV4-1	TRBJ2-3	TRBD2	CASSQDGVSSGANTDTQYF	TGCGCCAGCAGCCAAGATGGGGTGTCTAGCGGGGCAAACACAGATACGCAGTATTTT
few	TRBV5-1	TRBJ2-7	TRBD1	CASSLGGTGLNEQYF	TGCGCCAGCAGCTTGGGCGGGACAGGGTTGAACGAGCAGTACTTC
.	TRBV20-1	TRBJ1-4	TRBD1	CSAAGTADEKLFF	TGCAGTGCTGCCGGGACAGCGGATGAAAAACTGTTTTTT
few	TRBV27	TRBJ1-5	.	CASRSGSFSNQPQHF	TGTGCCAGCCGCTCCGGGTCGTTTAGCAATCAGCCCCAGCATTTT
.	TRBV9	TRBJ2-7	.	CASSVVPAPRTASYEQYF	TGTGCCAGCAGCGTAGTCCCAGCCCCTCGGACGGCCTCCTACGAGCAGTACTTC
.	TRBV28	TRBJ2-2	TRBD1	CASSSRQGRDTGELFF	TGTGCCAGCAGTTCTCGACAGGGACGAGACACCGGGGAGCTGTTTTTT
.	TRBV18	TRBJ2-1	TRBD2	CASSPQLAGGLYNEQFF	TGTGCCAGCTCACCACAACTAGCGGGAGGGTTATACAATGAGCAGTTCTTC
.	TRBV28	TRBJ2-5	.	CASRQTQETQYF	TGTGCCAGCAGACAGACTCAAGAGACCCAGTACTTC
few	TRBV5-1	TRBJ2-5	.	CASSVATRETQYF	TGCGCCAGCAGTGTCGCGACGAGGGAGACCCAGTACTTC
.	TRBV9	TRBJ2-2	.	CASSEAGELFF	TGTGCCAGCAGCGAGGCCGGGGAGCTGTTTTTT
.	TRBV12-3/TRBV12-4	TRBJ2-5	.	CASNWAGAETQYF	TGTGCCAGCAACTGGGCAGGGGCCGAGACCCAGTACTTC
once	TRBV19	TRBJ2-1	TRBD2	CASVWTSGIRREQFF	TGTGCCAGTGTGTGGACTAGCGGGATTCGCCGGGAGCAGTTCTTC
.	TRBV10-3	TRBJ2-1	.	CAISVTRGEPYNEQFF	TGTGCCATCAGTGTTACTAGAGGGGAACCTTACAATGAGCAGTTCTTC
.	TRBV7-2	TRBJ2-1	TRBD2	CASSLNGRDHNEQFF	TGTGCCAGCAGCTTAAACGGGAGGGACCACAATGAGCAGTTCTTC
few	TRBV19	TRBJ2-1	TRBD2	CASSPSGTRLAAHEQFF	TGTGCCAGTAGTCCAAGTGGGACGCGACTAGCGGCACATGAGCAGTTCTTC
.	TRBV28	TRBJ2-4	.	CASRDGSKNIQYF	TGTGCCAGCCGGGACGGGTCCAAAAACATTCAGTACTTC
.	TRBV10-3	TRBJ2-3	TRBD2	CAISPAGGPSDTQYF	TGTGCCATCAGTCCGGCGGGAGGGCCCTCAGATACGCAGTATTTT
.	TRBV20-1	TRBJ2-5	TRBD2	CSARDPVTSGSKETQYF	TGCAGTGCTAGAGATCCGGTGACTAGCGGGAGTAAAGAGACCCAGTACTTC
few	TRBV6-2/TRBV6-3	TRBJ2-2	TRBD2	CASSYLAGGRTGELFF	TGTGCCAGCAGTTACCTGGCGGGAGGACGCACCGGGGAGCTGTTTTTT
.	TRBV27	TRBJ2-5	.	CASSPKRVRIETQYF	TGTGCCAGCAGTCCTAAAAGGGTTCGTATCGAGACCCAGTACTTC
.	TRBV20-1	TRBJ2-7	.	CSASRGGAPYEQYF	TGCAGTGCTAGTAGGGGCGGGGCGCCCTACGAGCAGTACTTC
.	TRBV29-1	TRBJ2-7	TRBD2	CSVEGGGEGQYF	TGCAGCGTTGAAGGTGGTGGGGAGGGGCAGTACTTC